Sequencing of this T cell receptor (beta chain) was carried out in a study of cytomegalovirus exposure and HLA in healthy donors. The V segment lost 5 bases and the J segment 6 bases; nucleotides outside the gene matches: 10. Germline assignment: CDR1 SGHNT and CDR2 YENEEA. The CDR3 has 16 amino acids. Study-level points and caveats: The authors enumerated around 150 TCR beta chains as linked to cytomegalovirus.

TCRdb's copy holds only in-frame clones and misses some; the assay was immunoSEQ multiplex PCR. There are 150,000 to 200,000 clones in the sample; 75% to 90% occur only once, and about 2.3% lies in the top ten. About this clone: Its antigen is unknown.

Material: PBMCs. The receptor was derived from a young woman in good health and CMV-seronegative. The chain has TRBV11-3 and TRBJ2-1; 10 positions match TRBD1. DNA for the CDR3: TGTGCCAGCAGCCCTCAGACAGGGGGCGCGAGCAATGAGCAGTTCTTC. It encodes CASSPQTGGASNEQFF.